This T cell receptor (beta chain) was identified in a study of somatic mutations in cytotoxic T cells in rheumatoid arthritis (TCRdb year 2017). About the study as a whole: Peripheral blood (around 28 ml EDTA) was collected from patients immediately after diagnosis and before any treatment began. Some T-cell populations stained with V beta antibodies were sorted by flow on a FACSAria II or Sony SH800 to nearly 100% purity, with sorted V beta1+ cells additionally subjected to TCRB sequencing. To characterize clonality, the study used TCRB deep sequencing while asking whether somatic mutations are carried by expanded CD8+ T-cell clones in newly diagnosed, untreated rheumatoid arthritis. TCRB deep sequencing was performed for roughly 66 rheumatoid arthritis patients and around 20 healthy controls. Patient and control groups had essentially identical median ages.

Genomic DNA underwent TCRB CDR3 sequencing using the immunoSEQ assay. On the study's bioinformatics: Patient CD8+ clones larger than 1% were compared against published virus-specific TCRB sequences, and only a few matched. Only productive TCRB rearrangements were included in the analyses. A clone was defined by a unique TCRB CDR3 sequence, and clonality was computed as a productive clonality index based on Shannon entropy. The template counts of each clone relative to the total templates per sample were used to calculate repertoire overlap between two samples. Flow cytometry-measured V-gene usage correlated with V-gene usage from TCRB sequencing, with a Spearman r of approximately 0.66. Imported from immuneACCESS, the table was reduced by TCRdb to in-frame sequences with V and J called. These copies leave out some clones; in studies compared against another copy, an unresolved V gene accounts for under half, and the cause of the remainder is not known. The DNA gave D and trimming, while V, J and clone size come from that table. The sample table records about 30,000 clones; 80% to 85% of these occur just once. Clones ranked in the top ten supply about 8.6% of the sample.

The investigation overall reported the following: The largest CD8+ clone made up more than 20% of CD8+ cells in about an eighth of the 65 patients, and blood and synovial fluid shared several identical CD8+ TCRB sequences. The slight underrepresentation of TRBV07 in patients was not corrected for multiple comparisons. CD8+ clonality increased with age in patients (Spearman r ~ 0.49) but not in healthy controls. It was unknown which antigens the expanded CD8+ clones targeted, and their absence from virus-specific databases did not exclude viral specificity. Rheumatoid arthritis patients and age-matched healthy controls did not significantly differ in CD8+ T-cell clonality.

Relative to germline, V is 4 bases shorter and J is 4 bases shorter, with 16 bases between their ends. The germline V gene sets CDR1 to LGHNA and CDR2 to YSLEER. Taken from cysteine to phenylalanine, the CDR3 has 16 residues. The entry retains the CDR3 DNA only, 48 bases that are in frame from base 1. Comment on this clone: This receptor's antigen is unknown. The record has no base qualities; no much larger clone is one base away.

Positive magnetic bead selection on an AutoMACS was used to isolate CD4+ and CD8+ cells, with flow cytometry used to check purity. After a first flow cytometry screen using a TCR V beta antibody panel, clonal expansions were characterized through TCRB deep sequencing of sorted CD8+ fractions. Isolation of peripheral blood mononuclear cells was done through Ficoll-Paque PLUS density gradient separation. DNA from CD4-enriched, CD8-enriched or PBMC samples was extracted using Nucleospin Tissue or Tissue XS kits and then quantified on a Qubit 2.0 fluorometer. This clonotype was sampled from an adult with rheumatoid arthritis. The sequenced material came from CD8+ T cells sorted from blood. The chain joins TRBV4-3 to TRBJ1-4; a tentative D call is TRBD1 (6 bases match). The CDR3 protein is CASSLLRGAGNEKLFF. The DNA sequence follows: TGCGCCAGCAGCCTCCTGCGGGGGGCAGGTAATGAAAAACTGTTTTTT.